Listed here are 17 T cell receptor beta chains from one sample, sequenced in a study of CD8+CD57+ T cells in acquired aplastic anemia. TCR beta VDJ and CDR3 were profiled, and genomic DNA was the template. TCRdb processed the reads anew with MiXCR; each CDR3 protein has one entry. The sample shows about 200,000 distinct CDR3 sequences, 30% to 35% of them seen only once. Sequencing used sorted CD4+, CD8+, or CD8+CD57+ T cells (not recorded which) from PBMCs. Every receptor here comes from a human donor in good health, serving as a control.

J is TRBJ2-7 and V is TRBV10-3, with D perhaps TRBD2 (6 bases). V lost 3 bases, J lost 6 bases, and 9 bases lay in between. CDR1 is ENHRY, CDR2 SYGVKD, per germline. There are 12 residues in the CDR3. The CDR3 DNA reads TGTGCCATCAGTGATTACGGGAGCGAGCAGTACTTC. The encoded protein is CAISDYGSEQYF.

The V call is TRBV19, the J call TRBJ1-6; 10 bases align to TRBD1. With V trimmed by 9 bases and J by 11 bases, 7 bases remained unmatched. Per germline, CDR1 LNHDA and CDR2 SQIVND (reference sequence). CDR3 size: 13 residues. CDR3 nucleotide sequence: TGTGCCAGCAGGGACAGGGGAAATACACCCCTCCACTTT. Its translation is CASRDRGNTPLHF.

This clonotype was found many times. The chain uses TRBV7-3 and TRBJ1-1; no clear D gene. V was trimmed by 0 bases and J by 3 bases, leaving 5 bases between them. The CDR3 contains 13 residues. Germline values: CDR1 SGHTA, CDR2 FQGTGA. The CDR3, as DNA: TGTGCCAGCAGCTTAACGCGGGACACTGAAGCTTTCTTT. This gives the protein CASSLTRDTEAFF.

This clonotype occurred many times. The CDR3 sequence: CASAPDGWVNSPLHF. The CDR3 DNA follows: TGTGCCAGCGCTCCCGACGGGTGGGTGAATTCACCCCTCCACTTT. This chain uses TRBV5-5 with TRBJ1-6; no clear D. From germline, CDR1 is SGHKS and CDR2 YYEKEE (reference sequence). The V end was cut by 7 bases, the J end by 7 bases, with 18 bases between. This CDR3 comprises 15 residues.

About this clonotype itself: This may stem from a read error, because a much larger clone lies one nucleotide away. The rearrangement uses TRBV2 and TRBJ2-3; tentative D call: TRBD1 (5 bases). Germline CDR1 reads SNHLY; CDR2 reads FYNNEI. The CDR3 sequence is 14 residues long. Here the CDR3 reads CASSAVRASDTLYF. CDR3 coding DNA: TGTGCCAGCAGTGCGGTCAGGGCTTCTGATACGCTGTATTTT.

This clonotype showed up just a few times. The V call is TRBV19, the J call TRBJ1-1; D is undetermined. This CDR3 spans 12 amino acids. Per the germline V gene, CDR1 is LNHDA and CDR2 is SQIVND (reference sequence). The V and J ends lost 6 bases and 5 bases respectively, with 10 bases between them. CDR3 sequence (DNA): TGTGCCAGTAGACTAGCCGGGACTGAAGCTTTCTTT. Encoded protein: CASRLAGTEAFF.

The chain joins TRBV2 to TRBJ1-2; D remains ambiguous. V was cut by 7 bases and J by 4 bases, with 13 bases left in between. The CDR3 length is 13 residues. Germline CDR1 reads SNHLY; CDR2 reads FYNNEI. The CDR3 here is CASTVAASYGYTF. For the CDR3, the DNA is TGTGCCAGCACCGTAGCGGCCAGCTATGGCTACACCTTC.

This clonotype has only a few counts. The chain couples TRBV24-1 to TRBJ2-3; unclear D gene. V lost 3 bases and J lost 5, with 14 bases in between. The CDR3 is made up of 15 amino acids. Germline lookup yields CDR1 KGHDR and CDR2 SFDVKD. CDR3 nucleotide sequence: TGTGCCACCAGTGATACTACCTCTAGGGAAGATACGCAGTATTTT. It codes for CATSDTTSREDTQYF.

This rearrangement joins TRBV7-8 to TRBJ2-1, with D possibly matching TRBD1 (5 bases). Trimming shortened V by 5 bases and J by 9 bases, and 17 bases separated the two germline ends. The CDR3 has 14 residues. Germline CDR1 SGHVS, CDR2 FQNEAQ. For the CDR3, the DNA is TGTGCCAGCAGCCCCGGACATGGCCCGGGTGAGCAGTTCTTC. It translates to CASSPGHGPGEQFF.

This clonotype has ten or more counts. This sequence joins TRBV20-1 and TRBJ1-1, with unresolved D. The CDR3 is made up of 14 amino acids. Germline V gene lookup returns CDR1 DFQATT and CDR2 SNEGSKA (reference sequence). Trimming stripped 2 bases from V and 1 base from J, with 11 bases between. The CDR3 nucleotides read TGCAGTGCTAGACCATGGGAGGGGAACACTGAAGCTTTCTTT. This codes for CSARPWEGNTEAFF.

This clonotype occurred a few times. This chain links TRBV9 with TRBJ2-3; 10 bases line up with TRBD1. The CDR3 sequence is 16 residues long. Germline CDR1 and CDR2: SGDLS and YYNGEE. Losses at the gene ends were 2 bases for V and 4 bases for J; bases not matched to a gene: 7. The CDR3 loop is CASSVRSGQGSDTQYF. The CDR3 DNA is TGTGCCAGCAGCGTCAGATCGGGACAGGGGTCAGATACGCAGTATTTT.

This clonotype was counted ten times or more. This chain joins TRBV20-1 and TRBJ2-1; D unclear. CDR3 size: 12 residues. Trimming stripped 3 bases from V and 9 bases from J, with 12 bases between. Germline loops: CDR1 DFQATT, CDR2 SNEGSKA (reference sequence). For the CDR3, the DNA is TGCAGTGCTAGGGTGTCTTCGAGTGAGCAGTTCTTC. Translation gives CSARVSSSEQFF.

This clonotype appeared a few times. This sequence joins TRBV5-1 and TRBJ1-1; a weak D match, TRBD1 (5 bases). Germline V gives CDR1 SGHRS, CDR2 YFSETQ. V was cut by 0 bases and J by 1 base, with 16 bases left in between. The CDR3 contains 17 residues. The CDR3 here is CASSLAVWGNWNTEAFF. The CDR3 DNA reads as TGCGCCAGCAGCTTGGCAGTATGGGGGAATTGGAACACTGAAGCTTTCTTT.

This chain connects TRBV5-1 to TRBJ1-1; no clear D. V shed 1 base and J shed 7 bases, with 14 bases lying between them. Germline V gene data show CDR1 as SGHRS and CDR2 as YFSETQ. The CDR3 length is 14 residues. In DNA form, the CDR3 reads TGCGCCAGCAGCTTGATCCGGGGAGAATTTGAAGCTTTCTTT. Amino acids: CASSLIRGEFEAFF.

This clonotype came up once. CDR3 sequence reads: CATSAPTGRAFF. Written as DNA, the CDR3 is TGTGCCACCAGTGCCCCCACGGGGCGGGCTTTCTTT. This sequence joins TRBV24-1 and TRBJ1-1; weak D call: TRBD1 (5 bases). The CDR3 consists of 12 residues. V lost 5 bases, J lost 11 bases, and 14 bases lay in between. Germline CDR1 is KGHDR and CDR2 is SFDVKD.

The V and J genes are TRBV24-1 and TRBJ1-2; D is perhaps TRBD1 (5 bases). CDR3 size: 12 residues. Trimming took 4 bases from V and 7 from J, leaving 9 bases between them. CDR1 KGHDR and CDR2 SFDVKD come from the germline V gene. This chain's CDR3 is CATSESGFGYTF. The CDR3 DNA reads TGTGCCACCAGTGAGTCAGGGTTTGGCTACACCTTC.

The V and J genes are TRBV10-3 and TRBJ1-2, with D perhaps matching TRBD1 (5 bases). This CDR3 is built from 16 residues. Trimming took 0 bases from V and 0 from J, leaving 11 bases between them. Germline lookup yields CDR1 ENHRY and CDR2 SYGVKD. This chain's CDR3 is CAISESQGLTNYGYTF. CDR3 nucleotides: TGTGCCATCAGTGAGTCGCAGGGTTTAACTAACTATGGCTACACCTTC.